Included here is one T cell receptor (beta chain) sequence, with context. This clonotype came up a few times. The antigen it binds to is not known. Base qualities are not at hand, and no much larger clone is one base apart. Every donor was a healthy Caucasian. The twin cohort consisted of three pairs of female monozygotic twins, all aged roughly 18 to 30 years. Positive isolation kits from Invitrogen were used to isolate the CD4+ and CD8+ T cell populations. The library relied on 5' RACE. Reads for this sample came from an Illumina HiSeq 2000. Template switching added a universal primer binding site, and the final cDNA carried a unique molecular identifier that allowed TCR cDNA molecules to be counted accurately. Specific primers in the conserved constant-segment region were used to synthesize first-strand cDNA for the TCR alpha and beta chains. Each cDNA library was double barcoded, with a SMART-Mk sample barcode plus Illumina barcodes, to control for contamination. TruSeq adapter sequences along with Illumina sample barcodes were introduced in two successive PCR steps. The Illumina HiSeq platform was used with custom primers to sequence TCR alpha and beta cDNA libraries. Per the authors' processing: Unique molecular identifiers were extracted from raw reads with MiGEC, and CDR3 positions were determined with MiXCR. For each individual, recombination models were inferred using an EM algorithm with the repgenHMM and IGoR tools. Shared clonotype analysis was performed with the tcR package in R, normalizing sharing by the product of cloneset sizes. Out-of-frame nonproductive sequences were analyzed to study raw recombination free of thymic and clonal selection effects. The raw public data were reprocessed by TCRdb itself: fastp quality trimming at Q25, MiXCR clonotype calling, in-frame beta chains only. Rows are combined by CDR3 protein, so each entry shows the most common genes and DNA. The V and J calls, along with clone size, are taken from TCRdb and not from the paper's own processing. This sample lists 350,000 to 600,000 distinct CDR3 sequences; 14% were detected once. The ten largest account for about 0.52% of the sample.

This sample is part of a study of identical twins (TCRdb year 2016). Describing the broader study: To test whether fetal clonotypes persist, the study used deep sequencing on TCR alpha and beta repertoires from monozygotic twins, unrelated adults of various ages, and cord blood. To rule out contamination, replicate twin experiments were performed at different times with different library preparation protocols. Broad study findings and their caveats: Conclusions relied on cross-sectional statistical analysis, since the same donors could not be followed over many years. A weaker excess of twin sharing was found in beta out-of-frame sequences because the signal-to-noise ratio was lowered by fewer shared sequences. Fewer insertions were carried by abundant cord blood beta clonotypes, a similar but weaker trend appeared in young adult naive repertoires, and no such trend appeared in memory repertoires. In monozygotic twins, recombination models systematically underestimated out-of-frame TCR alpha sharing, but the models matched the sharing seen between unrelated individuals. Zero-insertion analyses could be partly confounded by invariant T cells such as MAIT and iNKT, although diverse VJ usage argued against such confounding for most clonotypes. Compared with coincidental sharing between unrelated individuals, out-of-frame TCR alpha sequences shared between twins showed an excess of sequences with low generation probability.

The data also belong to a second study, concerning yellow fever vaccine responses in identical twins. Drawing on the second study: According to the authors, the vaccine-induced T cell response in identical twins seemed to be partly convergent and partly specific to each individual. In identical twins, the study followed T cell clones that responded to the vaccine with precision.

The sequencing input was CD4+ T cells sorted from blood. The receptor was isolated from a woman between 18 and 30 years old in good health.

Here is the DNA: TGCGCCAGCAGCAGGGAGGCGGGGGCAAACAATGAGCAGTTCTTC. This gives the protein CASSREAGANNEQFF. The chain is made from TRBV5-1 and TRBJ2-1, and TRBD2 may be the D gene, going by 7 matching bases. From the cysteine up to the phenylalanine, the CDR3 has a length of 15 residues. The kept DNA is CDR3 alone, 45 bases in frame from the first base. CDR1 and CDR2 are read off the germline V gene as SGHRS and YFSETQ. V sheds 4 bases and J sheds 5 bases, leaving 16 bases between their ends.